This TCR beta chain was recorded in a study of cytomegalovirus exposure and HLA in healthy donors. Study-level points and caveats: According to a subsequent analysis, TCR clusters identified in the first cohort showed a tendency to co-occur across the 120 validation repertoires. Generally TCR sequences proved uncommon, though certain public TCRs appeared in numerous donors. Accounts indicate the classifier identified cytomegalovirus status with strong specificity and sensitivity. The study designated some 180 TCR beta chains cytomegalovirus-associated.

To note about this clone: Antigen: not known.

Assay: immunoSEQ multiplex PCR; the TCRdb copy retains only in-frame clones and omits some. The profile shows fewer than 200,000 clones, around nine tenths of them singletons. Sequences were obtained from PBMCs. The TCR originated in a man between 18 and 35 years old in good health and CMV-seropositive.

Written as DNA, the CDR3 is TGTGCCAGTAGTATAACGCGGAACTCCTACAATGAGCAGTTCTTC. Translation gives CASSITRNSYNEQFF. The gene calls are TRBV19 and TRBJ2-1; no firm D call. This CDR3 is 15 amino acids long. The V and J ends lost 2 bases and 0 bases respectively, with 8 bases between them. Germline CDR1 reads LNHDA; CDR2 reads SQIVND (reference sequence).